These T cell receptor beta chains were read from a single sample in a study of T cell repertoires in cytomegalovirus infection. For these receptors, no antigen is known. TCRdb analysed the reads with MiXCR anew, one entry per CDR3 protein. The sample shows about 920,000 distinct CDR3 sequences, about 33% of them seen only once. The sample in question was cultured CD8+ T cells from PBMCs, obtained from culture after CMV antigen stimulation. The source is a human donor in good health (CMV status not recorded). Some clones in this sample may be carry-over from other donors' samples. The CDR3 runs from the conserved cysteine through the conserved F or W. The D gene is left open where the match is weak. Size is omitted from some rows. Given values are once, few, many or a class for expanded clones.

d_gene	v_gene	abundance	j_gene	CDR3aa	CDR3nt
-	TRBV7-3	many	TRBJ1-1	CASTLGANSEAFF	TGTGCCAGCACCCTGGGGGCAAATAGTGAAGCTTTCTTT
TRBD1	TRBV9	few	TRBJ1-1	CASSPSGTGVGNTEAFF	TGTGCCAGCAGCCCCTCCGGGACAGGGGTTGGGAACACTGAAGCTTTCTTT
-	TRBV6-5	few	TRBJ1-1	CASSYTLAGRLNTEAFF	TGTGCCAGCAGTTACACCCTCGCGGGCAGGTTGAACACTGAAGCTTTCTTT
-	TRBV6-1	few	TRBJ1-4	CASSEALRGKDEKLFF	TGTGCCAGCAGTGAAGCGCTTCGGGGTAAGGATGAAAAACTGTTTTTT
-	TRBV20-1	-	TRBJ2-1	CSARSGPLDNEQFF	TGCAGTGCTAGGAGCGGGCCTCTCGACAATGAGCAGTTCTTC
TRBD1	TRBV5-4	-	TRBJ2-7	CASSLWETGGFYEQYF	TGTGCCAGCAGCTTGTGGGAGACAGGGGGATTTTACGAGCAGTACTTC
-	TRBV15	-	TRBJ1-5	CATSREGARNQPQHF	TGTGCCACCAGCAGAGAGGGAGCGCGCAATCAGCCCCAGCATTTT
-	TRBV12-3/TRBV12-4	few	TRBJ1-3	CASTRDDSGNTIYF	TGTGCCAGCACTAGGGACGACTCTGGAAACACCATATATTTT
-	TRBV10-3	few	TRBJ1-3	CAITVDRNHTIYF	TGTGCCATCACCGTCGACAGGAACCACACCATATATTTT
-	TRBV19	-	TRBJ1-5	CASSIGGRPQHF	TGTGCCAGTAGCATAGGAGGGAGGCCCCAGCATTTT
TRBD1	TRBV10-3	-	TRBJ2-7	CAILTGGSYEQYF	TGTGCCATCCTGACAGGGGGGTCCTACGAGCAGTACTTC
TRBD2	TRBV12-3/TRBV12-4	few	TRBJ2-4	CASSLSSRGENIQYF	TGTGCCAGCAGTTTAAGTTCCCGGGGGGAAAACATTCAGTACTTC
-	TRBV7-6	few	TRBJ2-5	CASSLLARDIGDKETQYF	TGTGCCAGCAGCTTACTTGCCCGGGACATCGGTGACAAAGAGACCCAGTACTTC
-	TRBV12-3/TRBV12-4	-	TRBJ2-7	CASSLNLLYEQYF	TGTGCCAGCAGTTTGAACCTCCTCTACGAGCAGTACTTC
TRBD2	TRBV4-3	-	TRBJ2-7	CASSQEASGGLEQYF	TGCGCCAGCAGCCAAGAGGCTAGCGGGGGGCTCGAGCAGTACTTC
-	TRBV27	few	TRBJ1-3	CASRRDFTPGNTIYF	TGTGCCAGCAGAAGGGACTTTACACCTGGAAACACCATATATTTT
-	TRBV28	-	TRBJ1-4	CASRWMQGSEKLFF	TGTGCCAGCAGGTGGATGCAGGGAAGCGAAAAACTGTTTTTT
-	TRBV27	-	TRBJ1-2	CASSPLQGPYGYTF	TGTGCCAGCAGTCCCTTACAGGGCCCCTATGGCTACACCTTC
-	TRBV6-8	-	TRBJ1-5	CASSKIGPGTGQPQHF	TGTGCCAGCAGTAAAATAGGACCTGGGACGGGTCAGCCCCAGCATTTT
-	TRBV7-2	many	TRBJ2-1	CASSPVGVGPPEQFF	TGTGCCAGCAGCCCCGTCGGGGTAGGGCCACCGGAGCAGTTCTTC
-	TRBV4-1	many	TRBJ1-2	CASSQGPGDYGYTF	TGCGCCAGCAGCCAAGGTCCAGGGGACTATGGCTACACCTTC
-	TRBV27	-	TRBJ1-2	CASSLSAGEFGYGYTF	TGTGCCAGCAGTTTATCTGCAGGGGAGTTCGGCTATGGCTACACCTTC
TRBD2	TRBV12-3/TRBV12-4	-	TRBJ2-7	CASRETTGGTSYEQYF	TGTGCCAGCAGGGAAACCACGGGGGGGACTTCCTACGAGCAGTACTTC
TRBD2	TRBV12-3/TRBV12-4	-	TRBJ2-3	CASLRLAGGQTGTDTQYF	TGTGCCAGCCTTAGACTAGCGGGGGGACAAACTGGCACAGATACGCAGTATTTT
TRBD1	TRBV15	-	TRBJ1-2	CATSGYRGNYGYTF	TGTGCCACCAGCGGCTACAGGGGTAACTATGGCTACACCTTC
-	TRBV7-7	-	TRBJ2-3	CASSLAVGSATGDTQYF	TGTGCTAGCAGCTTAGCGGTCGGCAGTGCCACGGGAGATACGCAGTATTTT
TRBD1	TRBV9	-	TRBJ2-5	CASSVETGPETQYF	TGTGCCAGCAGCGTTGAGACAGGGCCAGAGACCCAGTACTTC
TRBD2	TRBV6-6	-	TRBJ2-1	CASSKGLAGGGPYNEQFF	TGTGCCAGCAGTAAGGGACTAGCGGGGGGCGGCCCCTACAATGAGCAGTTCTTC
-	TRBV6-5	-	TRBJ2-5	CASSYLPPGEAQYF	TGTGCCAGCAGTTACTTACCACCGGGGGAGGCCCAGTACTTC
TRBD2	TRBV11-2	many	TRBJ2-3	CASSFGGGGTDTQYF	TGTGCCAGCAGCTTTGGCGGGGGAGGGACAGATACGCAGTATTTT
TRBD1	TRBV4-1	few	TRBJ2-7	CASSQRPGQASYEQYF	TGCGCCAGCAGCCAGCGACCGGGACAGGCCTCCTACGAGCAGTACTTC
-	TRBV19	few	TRBJ1-1	CASLTLKSGKNTEAFF	TGTGCCAGTCTCACTCTCAAGTCCGGGAAGAACACTGAAGCTTTCTTT
-	TRBV6-5	few	TRBJ2-5	CASSYSTPGVGGETQYF	TGTGCCAGCAGTTACTCGACGCCCGGGGTTGGAGGAGAGACCCAGTACTTC
-	TRBV10-3	few	TRBJ2-2	CAISELEANTGELFF	TGTGCCATCAGTGAATTAGAAGCGAACACCGGGGAGCTGTTTTTT
TRBD1	TRBV27	few	TRBJ1-6	CASSPSTKGQFSF	TGTGCCAGCAGTCCTTCGACGAAGGGACAGTTCTCTTTT
TRBD2	TRBV7-2	many	TRBJ2-1	CASSPTIAGGPYNEQFF	TGTGCCAGCAGCCCTACGATAGCGGGGGGGCCTTACAATGAGCAGTTCTTC
-	TRBV5-3	-	TRBJ1-5	CARSLEGYSWNQPQHF	TGTGCCAGAAGCTTGGAAGGTTACAGTTGGAATCAGCCCCAGCATTTT
TRBD2	TRBV7-3	few	TRBJ2-5	CASSTGGGALETQYF	TGTGCCAGCAGCACCGGCGGGGGGGCCTTAGAGACCCAGTACTTC
-	TRBV15	-	TRBJ2-5	CATSRLVQGIGETRYF	TGTGCCACCAGCAGACTCGTACAGGGAATCGGGGAGACCCGGTACTTC
-	TRBV7-9	-	TRBJ2-4	CASSSDTSPKNIQYF	TGTGCCAGCAGCTCAGACACGTCCCCCAAAAACATTCAGTACTTC
TRBD1	TRBV5-4	-	TRBJ1-2	CASSLTLTGPNYGYTF	TGTGCCAGCAGCTTGACTTTGACAGGGCCTAACTATGGCTACACCTTC